The source of this T cell receptor beta chain is a study of T cell responses to AZD1222 COVID-19 vaccine. About this clone itself: Its antigen is undetermined.

Some clones are missing from TCRdb's copy, which holds only in-frame ones; the method was immunoSEQ multiplex PCR. In the table there are 150,000 or so clones, under 95% of which are singletons. The study's findings and limits: Donors skewed white British and female; clonal diversity was possibly underestimated.

The germline gives CDR1 MNHEY, CDR2 SVGAGI. V lost 4 bases, J lost 7 bases, and 9 bases stayed unmatched. The CDR3 spans 15 residues. The sample in question was peripheral blood, obtained on day 0 of AZD1222 vaccination. The TCR sequence derives from an adult in good health. V gene TRBV6-5 combines with J gene TRBJ1-2, with TRBD1 matching 10 bases. This chain's CDR3 is CASSLGTGAYGGYTF. The CDR3 coding sequence is TGTGCCAGCAGTTTAGGGACAGGGGCATATGGTGGCTACACCTTC.